This TCR beta chain was recovered during a study of cytomegalovirus exposure and HLA in healthy donors. The PCR had 60 Vbeta and 13 Jbeta primers. Measured with immunoSEQ multiplex PCR; TCRdb has only the in-frame clones, and not every one. The data show over 130,000 clones, with about four fifths seen just once and 6.3% held by the top ten. Germline loops: CDR1 ENHRY, CDR2 SYGVKD. This CDR3 region has 14 residues. The junction had 4 bases not matched to a gene; V was cut back by 2 bases and J by 3 bases. The clonotype originates from a man aged 50 to 59 in good health and CMV-seropositive. The chain uses TRBV10-3 and TRBJ2-7, with 7 positions matching TRBD1. The sequencing sample was made of PBMCs. CDR3 DNA sequence: TGTGCCATCAGTGAGCCGGGACAGAGCTACGAGCAGTACTTC. Encoded protein: CAISEPGQSYEQYF.